A selection of T cell receptor beta chains follows, all from one sample in a study of OX40 agonist ivuxolimab in advanced cancers. Some clones are missing from TCRdb's copy, which holds only in-frame ones; the method was immunoSEQ multiplex PCR. The sample records about 73,000 clones, around nine tenths being singletons. The material sequenced was CD4+ or CD8+ T cells sorted from blood, taken in a trial of the OX40 agonist ivuxolimab. The receptor source for this set is an adult with an advanced solid tumor such as melanoma, head and neck, liver or kidney cancer. CDR3s include the opening cysteine and the closing phenylalanine or tryptophan. The D gene is left open where the match is weak. A row's size may be missing; if present it is once, few, many or a size class.

J: TRBJ2-7; D: .; size: .; V: TRBV10-3; DNA: TGTGCCATCAGTGAGGGGCCAGGGGCCGAGCAGTACTTC; CDR3: CAISEGPGAEQYF
J: TRBJ1-4; D: .; size: .; V: TRBV5-1; DNA: TGCGCCAGCAGCTTAGGAGGGTTTGAAAAACTGTTTTTT; CDR3: CASSLGGFEKLFF
J: TRBJ2-7; D: .; size: .; V: TRBV5-1; DNA: TGCGCCAGCAGCTTAGCCGGGCCACCCTCCTACGAGCAGTACTTC; CDR3: CASSLAGPPSYEQYF
J: TRBJ2-2; D: TRBD2; size: .; V: TRBV19; DNA: TGTGCCATCTCGGGACTAGCGGGGGGGCCCGGGGAGCTGTTTTTT; CDR3: CAISGLAGGPGELFF
J: TRBJ1-1; D: TRBD1; size: .; V: TRBV27; DNA: TGTGCCAGCAGCTTAGGGGGCGGACGGTGGAACACTGAAGCTTTCTTT; CDR3: CASSLGGGRWNTEAFF
J: TRBJ1-4; D: .; size: .; V: TRBV27; DNA: TGTGCCAGCAGTTCCGCGGACAGTCTGAATGAAAAACTGTTTTTT; CDR3: CASSSADSLNEKLFF
J: TRBJ1-5; D: .; size: .; V: TRBV5-1; DNA: TGCGCCAGCAGCTTGGATGGGAGTCCGAATCAGCCCCAGCATTTT; CDR3: CASSLDGSPNQPQHF
J: TRBJ2-1; D: TRBD2; size: .; V: TRBV10-1; DNA: TGCGCCAGCATCCCGGGACTAGCGGAATACAATGAGCAGTTCTTC; CDR3: CASIPGLAEYNEQFF
J: TRBJ1-2; D: TRBD1; size: .; V: TRBV7-2; DNA: TGTGCCAGCAGCTTCGGACAGGGCAGAGGCTACACCTTC; CDR3: CASSFGQGRGYTF
J: TRBJ2-3; D: .; size: .; V: TRBV7-9; DNA: TGTGCCAGCAGCTTTAGCACAGATACGCAGTATTTT; CDR3: CASSFSTDTQYF
J: TRBJ2-5; D: TRBD2; size: .; V: TRBV7-2; DNA: TGTGCCAGCAGCCGGACTAGCGGGAGGGGGAAGGAGACCCAGTACTTC; CDR3: CASSRTSGRGKETQYF
J: TRBJ2-5; D: .; size: .; V: TRBV19; DNA: TGTGCCAGTAGCTCTTGGGGGGGGCCCTACCAAGAGACCCAGTACTTC; CDR3: CASSSWGGPYQETQYF
J: TRBJ1-2; D: TRBD1; size: .; V: TRBV6-5; DNA: TGTGCCAGCAGTTACAGTGCCAGGGGGGCTAACTATGGCTACACCTTC; CDR3: CASSYSARGANYGYTF
J: TRBJ1-1; D: .; size: .; V: TRBV13; DNA: TGTGCCAGCAGTCCTCAAAGTGGGAACACTGAAGCTTTCTTT; CDR3: CASSPQSGNTEAFF
J: TRBJ2-7; D: .; size: .; V: TRBV18; DNA: TGTGCCAGCTCACCCCCGTATATGGACGAGCAGTACTTC; CDR3: CASSPPYMDEQYF
J: TRBJ2-2; D: .; size: .; V: TRBV30; DNA: TGTGCCTGGACCCCTCTACCTAACACCGGGGAGCTGTTTTTT; CDR3: CAWTPLPNTGELFF
J: TRBJ2-5; D: .; size: few; V: TRBV5-1; DNA: TGCGCCAGCAGCTTGGCGGCAGACCAAGAGACCCAGTACTTC; CDR3: CASSLAADQETQYF
J: TRBJ2-1; D: .; size: .; V: TRBV2; DNA: TGTGCCAGCACCGTAGGACAGCCGAACAATGAGCAGTTCTTC; CDR3: CASTVGQPNNEQFF
J: TRBJ2-3; D: TRBD1; size: .; V: TRBV6-1; DNA: TGTGCCAGCAGTGTTGGGGACAGGGGAATGAATACGCAGTATTTT; CDR3: CASSVGDRGMNTQYF
J: TRBJ1-1; D: .; size: .; V: TRBV7-8; DNA: TGTGCCAGCAGCTTAGGGGGACGGGAGAACACTGAAGCTTTCTTT; CDR3: CASSLGGRENTEAFF
J: TRBJ1-2; D: .; size: .; V: TRBV28; DNA: TGTGCCAGCAGTTTACCGGGGGATGGCTACACCTTC; CDR3: CASSLPGDGYTF
J: TRBJ2-7; D: .; size: .; V: TRBV30; DNA: TGTGCCTGGGGAAGGGGCTCCTACGAGCAGTACTTC; CDR3: CAWGRGSYEQYF
J: TRBJ2-2; D: TRBD1; size: .; V: TRBV28; DNA: TGTGCCAGCAGTTTAAGGGGGCGCTTGGCCGGGGAGCTGTTTTTT; CDR3: CASSLRGRLAGELFF
J: TRBJ2-7; D: .; size: .; V: TRBV5-1; DNA: TGCGCCAGCAGCCTATCAGGGGTGTCTTGGGGCGAGCAGTACTTC; CDR3: CASSLSGVSWGEQYF
J: TRBJ1-5; D: .; size: once; V: TRBV5-6; DNA: TGTGCCAGCAGCTTCAAGGGGTATAGCAATCAGCCCCAGCATTTT; CDR3: CASSFKGYSNQPQHF
J: TRBJ1-3; D: .; size: few; V: TRBV6-5; DNA: TGTGCCAGCAGGGCCGGGGTCTCTGGAAACACCATATATTTT; CDR3: CASRAGVSGNTIYF
J: TRBJ2-2; D: .; size: .; V: TRBV30; DNA: TGTGCCTGGAGTTCGACACTGACCTTCACCGGGGAGCTGTTTTTT; CDR3: CAWSSTLTFTGELFF
J: TRBJ2-3; D: .; size: .; V: TRBV10-3; DNA: TGTGCCATTTCTAAACTAACCATAAACACAGATACGCAGTATTTT; CDR3: CAISKLTINTDTQYF
J: TRBJ2-7; D: .; size: .; V: TRBV11-2; DNA: TGTGCCAGCAGCTTAGGGTTACAGGGAACCTACGAGCAGTACTTC; CDR3: CASSLGLQGTYEQYF
J: TRBJ1-2; D: .; size: .; V: TRBV7-9; DNA: TGTGCCAGCAGCCGGGGGGGCGTATCCTATGGCTACACCTTC; CDR3: CASSRGGVSYGYTF
J: TRBJ1-2; D: .; size: .; V: TRBV18; DNA: TGTGCCAGCTCACCAGGGGACGGGATAGTTAACTATGGCTACACCTTC; CDR3: CASSPGDGIVNYGYTF
J: TRBJ1-6; D: .; size: .; V: TRBV2; DNA: TGTGCCAGCACCGAAAGGACAGCCCGGTCACCCCTCCACTTT; CDR3: CASTERTARSPLHF
J: TRBJ2-7; D: .; size: .; V: TRBV15; DNA: TGTGCCACCAGCGGTAATTTCCCGGGCGAGCAGTACTTC; CDR3: CATSGNFPGEQYF
J: TRBJ2-7; D: .; size: .; V: TRBV7-9; DNA: TGTGCCAGCAGCTTAGAACAGGGCTACGAGCAGTACTTC; CDR3: CASSLEQGYEQYF
J: TRBJ2-1; D: .; size: .; V: TRBV11-2; DNA: TGTGCCAGCAGCTTAGTTGTAGGCGGACGTAACAATGAGCAGTTCTTC; CDR3: CASSLVVGGRNNEQFF
J: TRBJ2-3; D: TRBD2; size: .; V: TRBV9; DNA: TGTGCCAGCAGCGTAGAAAGGACTAGCGGCACAGATACGCAGTATTTT; CDR3: CASSVERTSGTDTQYF
J: TRBJ2-4; D: TRBD1; size: .; V: TRBV5-6; DNA: TGTGCCAGCAGCTTGTGGGACAGGACAGCCAAAAACATTCAGTACTTC; CDR3: CASSLWDRTAKNIQYF
J: TRBJ1-1; D: .; size: .; V: TRBV19; DNA: TGTGCCAGTAGTTCTCAGGTCATGAACACTGAAGCTTTCTTT; CDR3: CASSSQVMNTEAFF